This entry lists 2 T cell receptor beta chains sequenced from one sample in a study of blood T cells in healthy people across ages. With a J-beta primer mix and a sample-barcoded 5' primer, a second PCR ran about 7 to 12 cycles. TCRdb fed the 5' RACE reads into MiXCR, producing one record per CDR3 protein. Of around 2 million distinct CDR3 sequences listed, 30% to 40% were seen once; the top ten hold around 23%. The sequencing input was blood. The receptors derive from a human donor in good health.

V usage is TRBV27 and J usage is TRBJ2-3; 8 bases line up with TRBD2. CDR1 MNHEY and CDR2 SMNVEV come from the germline V gene (reference sequence). The CDR3 runs 15 residues. V lost 3 bases and J lost 4; bases outside the gene matches: 6. This CDR3 reads CASSFARGVPDTQYF. Written as DNA, the CDR3 is TGTGCCAGCAGTTTTGCGCGGGGGGTGCCAGATACGCAGTATTTT.

The gene calls are TRBV7-2 and TRBJ2-5; tentative D call: TRBD1 (6 bases). Germline values: CDR1 SGHTA, CDR2 FQGNSA. CDR3 length equals 14 residues. V lost 0 bases to trimming and J lost 3 bases, with 8 bases between them. DNA of the CDR3: TGTGCCAGCAGCTTAGCGGGACACAAAGAGACCCAGTACTTC. It specifies CASSLAGHKETQYF.